Shown below are 7 T cell receptor beta chains from a single sample sequenced in a study of immune evolution from preneoplasia to lung adenocarcinoma. The data were produced by immunoSEQ multiplex PCR, yet TCRdb's version contains in-frame clones alone and is incomplete. The table shows some 5,000 clones, with 65% to 80% occurring only once. The source material was FFPE adjacent normal lung tissue. These receptors all come from a person aged 65 to 85 with lung adenocarcinoma.

The V gene is TRBV7-8, the J gene TRBJ2-7, with D unresolved. The CDR3 sequence is 12 residues long. Germline V lookup: CDR1 SGHVS, CDR2 FQNEAQ. Trimming stripped 1 base from V and 5 bases from J, with 6 bases between. The CDR3 spells CASSLGVNEQYF. The CDR3 bases are TGTGCCAGCAGCTTAGGGGTGAACGAGCAGTACTTC.

The count of this clone is one. The J gene is TRBJ2-5, the V gene TRBV11-1, with D maybe TRBD1 (6 bases). Looked up from germline, CDR1 is SGHAT and CDR2 is FQDESV (reference sequence). The CDR3 length is 14 residues. The V end lost 1 base, the J end lost 5 bases, and 11 bases lay between the germline ends. The CDR3 protein is CASSLGGTGETQYF. CDR3 in DNA: TGTGCCAGCAGCTTAGGGGGTACAGGGGAGACCCAGTACTTC.

The rearrangement joins TRBV9 to TRBJ2-5, with 10 bases aligning to TRBD1. This CDR3 is built from 15 residues. The V and J ends lost 3 bases and 5 bases, in that order; junction bases with no gene match: 7. Germline V gene data show CDR1 as SGDLS and CDR2 as YYNGEE. The CDR3 protein is CASSGGTGVAETQYF. In DNA form, the CDR3 reads TGTGCCAGCAGCGGAGGGACAGGGGTCGCCGAGACCCAGTACTTC.

The chain recombines TRBV7-9 with TRBJ2-7; D gene uncertain. The CDR3 runs 14 residues. Germline V gives CDR1 SEHNR, CDR2 FQNEAQ (reference sequence). Trimming stripped 3 bases from V and 5 bases from J, with 14 bases between. CDR3 residues: CASSFGQPTNEQYF. DNA of the CDR3: TGTGCCAGCAGCTTCGGTCAGCCGACGAACGAGCAGTACTTC.

The rearrangement uses TRBV15 and TRBJ1-2; 7 bases fit TRBD1. Germline-derived CDR1 and CDR2 are LNHNV and YYDKDF (reference sequence). Losses at the gene ends were 0 bases for V and 6 bases for J; bases not matched to a gene: 4. The CDR3 sequence is 14 residues long. Written as DNA, the CDR3 is TGTGCCACCAGCAGAGAGGGAGGGGGCGATGGCTACACCTTC. Translated, it gives CATSREGGGDGYTF. Filled out from reference TRBV15 and TRBJ1-2, the complete variable domain reads DAMVIQNPRYQVTQFGKPVTLSCSQTLNHNVMYWYQQKSSQAPKLLFHYYDKDFNNEADTPDNFQSRRPNTSFCFLDIRSPGLGDTAMYLCATSREGGGDGYTFGSGTRLTVV.

This clone has a handful of counts. The chain links TRBV7-2 to TRBJ2-2; D gene uncertain. CDR1 is SGHTA and CDR2 is FQGNSA in the germline V gene. V shed 2 bases and J shed 3 bases, with 7 bases lying between them. The CDR3 spans 14 residues. The CDR3 sequence: CASSLNPYTGELFF. The CDR3, as DNA: TGTGCCAGCAGCTTAAACCCCTACACCGGGGAGCTGTTTTTT.

The V call is TRBV2, the J call TRBJ1-3; TRBD1 matches at 9 bases. V lost 4 bases to trimming and J lost 3 bases; unmatched junction nucleotides: 7. Per germline, CDR1 SNHLY and CDR2 FYNNEI. The CDR3 sequence is 16 residues long. The CDR3 nucleotides are TGTGCCAGCAGTGGGCACAGGGGGCGGATTGGAAACACCATATATTTT. Encoded protein: CASSGHRGRIGNTIYF.